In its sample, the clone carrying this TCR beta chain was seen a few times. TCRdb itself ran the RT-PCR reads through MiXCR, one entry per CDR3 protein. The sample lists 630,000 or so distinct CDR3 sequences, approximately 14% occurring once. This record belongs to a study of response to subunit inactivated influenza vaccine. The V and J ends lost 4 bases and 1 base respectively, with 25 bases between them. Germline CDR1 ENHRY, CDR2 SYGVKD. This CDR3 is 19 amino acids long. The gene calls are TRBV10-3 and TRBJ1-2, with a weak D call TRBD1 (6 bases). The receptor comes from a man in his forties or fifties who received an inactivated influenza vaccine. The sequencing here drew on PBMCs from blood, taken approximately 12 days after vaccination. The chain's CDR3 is CAISVFLDRSPGSNYGYTF. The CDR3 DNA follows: TGTGCCATCAGTGTTTTTTTAGACAGGAGCCCAGGGAGTAACTATGGCTACACCTTC.